Shown below are 21 T cell receptor beta chains from a single sample sequenced in a study of T-cell reconstitution after alpha-beta-depleted transplantation in children. For TCRbeta, the library was prepared with unique molecular identifiers. TCRdb used MiXCR to reprocess the PCR reads, holding one entry per CDR3 protein. The repertoire holds about 490,000 distinct CDR3 sequences, with over 9.5% as singletons. The input for sequencing was PBMCs, taken before TCRalphabeta/CD19-depleted stem cell transplant. The receptors were sampled from a child aged 2-15 years with inherited bone marrow failure, due to receive a stem cell transplant.

This clonotype appeared many times. This rearrangement joins TRBV4-1 to TRBJ2-5; 8 bases line up with TRBD2. Germline assignment: CDR1 MGHRA and CDR2 YSYEKL. The ends lost 2 bases at V and 5 bases at J; junction bases unmatched: 13. This CDR3 is 17 amino acids long. The CDR3 bases are TGCGCCAGCAGCCAACGGCTAGCGGGTACGGATTGGGAGACCCAGTACTTC. Translation gives CASSQRLAGTDWETQYF.

The V call is TRBV5-4, the J call TRBJ1-4; a possible D gene is TRBD1 (5 bases). The germline gives CDR1 SGHNT, CDR2 YYREEE (reference sequence). The CDR3 contains 11 residues. V was clipped by 0 bases and J by 11 bases, with 5 bases between them. CDR3 loop: CASSLGDKLFF. The CDR3 coding sequence is TGTGCCAGCAGCTTGGGGGACAAACTGTTTTTT.

Many counts were recorded for this clonotype. The rearrangement links TRBV2 to TRBJ2-7; possible D gene TRBD2, 6 bases. The CDR3 sequence is 16 residues long. Germline values: CDR1 SNHLY, CDR2 FYNNEI. V was cut by 7 bases and J by 0 bases, with 19 bases left in between. In DNA form, the CDR3 reads TGTGCCAGCACCCCTGTGGGACTGGGGAGCTCCTACGAGCAGTACTTC. This encodes CASTPVGLGSSYEQYF.

This clonotype occurred many times. The chain recombines TRBV12-3 or TRBV12-4 with TRBJ2-1; D is ambiguous. The V end lost 6 bases, the J end lost 1 base, and 13 bases lay between the germline ends. CDR3 length: 15 residues. The DNA of the CDR3 is TGTGCCAGCAGCCAAGCTCTAGGATCCTACAATGAGCAGTTCTTC. Its translation is CASSQALGSYNEQFF.

There are a few counts of this clonotype. The genes are TRBV4-3 and TRBJ2-3, with D possibly TRBD2 on 5 matching bases. Trimming pared 1 base from V and 6 bases from J, leaving 11 bases between. The CDR3 is 14 amino acids. CDR1 LGHNA and CDR2 YSLEER come from the germline V gene. In DNA form, the CDR3 reads TGCGCCAGCAGCCAAGTAGGCGGGTTGGATACGCAGTATTTT. Amino acids: CASSQVGGLDTQYF.

This clonotype was seen at least ten times. This chain links TRBV29-1 with TRBJ2-7; a weak D match, TRBD2 (5 bases). CDR3 size: 12 residues. Germline CDR1 SQVTM, CDR2 ANQGSEA. Trimming took 4 bases from V and 4 from J, leaving 11 bases between them. CDR3 DNA: TGCAGCGTTGTGGGAGCTGGTTACGAGCAGTACTTC. It yields the protein CSVVGAGYEQYF.

CDR3 sequence reads: CSARWASGAVETQYF. The CDR3 DNA reads TGCAGTGCTAGGTGGGCTAGCGGAGCTGTTGAGACCCAGTACTTC. V gene TRBV20-1 combines with J gene TRBJ2-5; 7 bases map to TRBD2. J gave up 5 bases and V 3 bases, and 12 bases lay outside the gene matches. The CDR3 runs 15 residues. Germline-derived CDR1 and CDR2 are DFQATT and SNEGSKA (reference sequence).

This clonotype was recorded a few times. V gene TRBV30 combines with J gene TRBJ2-7, with 7 bases matching TRBD2. The V gene end was trimmed by 0 bases and the J gene end by 5 bases; junction bases not matched to a gene: 7. There are 14 residues in the CDR3. Germline-derived CDR1 and CDR2 are GTSNPN and SVGIG (reference sequence). As DNA, the CDR3 is TGTGCCTGGAGTGTCGGGGGGAGGGCCGACGAGCAGTACTTC. This codes for CAWSVGGRADEQYF.

This chain connects TRBV5-4 to TRBJ2-7, with 8 nucleotides matching TRBD1. CDR1 and CDR2 (germline): SGHNT, YYREEE (reference sequence). J gave up 4 bases and V 2 bases, and 8 bases lay outside the gene matches. The CDR3 consists of 15 residues. CDR3 coding DNA: TGTGCCAGCAGCTTTTTCGGGACAGGTTCGTACGAGCAGTACTTC. Its translation is CASSFFGTGSYEQYF.

The V and J genes are TRBV9 and TRBJ1-2; D is possibly TRBD1 (6 bases). The germline gives CDR1 SGDLS, CDR2 YYNGEE. The germline V and J ends were trimmed by 4 bases and 4 bases, with 17 bases remaining between them. This CDR3 region has 15 residues. The CDR3 DNA is TGTGCCAGCAGCCCCAGGGGACGTGTAAGCTATGGCTACACCTTC. This sequence encodes CASSPRGRVSYGYTF.

This clonotype was detected many times. V gene TRBV20-1 combines with J gene TRBJ2-7; TRBD1 might be the D (6 bases). Germline loops: CDR1 DFQATT, CDR2 SNEGSKA (reference sequence). The CDR3 has 14 residues. Trimming took off 0 bases at V and 1 base at J, with 10 bases between the two ends. CDR3: CSAREVDSSYEQYF. The CDR3 DNA follows: TGCAGTGCTAGAGAGGTGGACAGTTCCTACGAGCAGTACTTC.

Only a few counts were recorded for this clonotype. The V gene is TRBV19, the J gene TRBJ1-1, with unresolved D. The germline V gene has CDR1 LNHDA and CDR2 SQIVND (reference sequence). This CDR3 has 14 residues. The V end lost 0 bases, the J end lost 1 base, and 6 bases lay between the germline ends. Written as DNA, the CDR3 is TGTGCCAGTAGTATAGATGGAAGGAACACTGAAGCTTTCTTT. This sequence encodes CASSIDGRNTEAFF.

This chain uses TRBV7-2 with TRBJ2-2, with D maybe TRBD2 (6 bases). Germline CDR1 SGHTA, CDR2 FQGNSA. This CDR3 spans 16 amino acids. Deletions cut 1 base from V and 8 bases from J, with 17 bases between. CDR3: CASSLGLLRGSGELFF. The CDR3 DNA reads TGTGCCAGCAGCTTAGGGCTCTTGCGGGGCTCAGGGGAGCTGTTTTTT.

This clonotype appeared many times. The chain has TRBV5-1 and TRBJ2-1; 7 positions agree with TRBD2. The CDR3 extends over 15 amino acids. Germline V gene data show CDR1 as SGHRS and CDR2 as YFSETQ. V lost 3 bases and J lost 3; bases outside the gene matches: 6. This chain's CDR3 is CASSYRGDYYNEQFF. CDR3 DNA: TGCGCCAGCAGCTACCGAGGGGACTACTACAATGAGCAGTTCTTC.

This clonotype was observed at least ten times. This chain links TRBV12-3 or TRBV12-4 with TRBJ1-1; tentatively, D is TRBD1 (5 bases). This CDR3 has 14 residues. Trimming removed 3 bases at V and 1 base at J, with 9 bases between. The CDR3 protein is CASSLHRTNTEAFF. The DNA for the CDR3 is TGTGCCAGCAGTTTGCACAGGACGAACACTGAAGCTTTCTTT.

This clonotype was seen many times. The chain couples TRBV7-9 to TRBJ2-7, with 11 bases lining up with TRBD2. The CDR3 has 16 amino acids. Germline assignment: CDR1 SEHNR and CDR2 FQNEAQ (reference sequence). V lost 5 bases, J lost 3 bases, and 9 bases stayed unmatched. The DNA of the CDR3 is TGTGCCAGCAGCACGTGGGGACTAGCGGATAACTACGAGCAGTACTTC. Translation: CASSTWGLADNYEQYF.

CDR3 bases: TGCGCCAGCCGACCAGGGGGTAGGACTGAAGCTTTCTTT. Translation: CASRPGGRTEAFF. The chain links TRBV5-1 to TRBJ1-1, with TRBD1 matching over 7 bases. Trimming cost V 7 bases and J 5 bases; bases outside gene matches: 8. Looked up from germline, CDR1 is SGHRS and CDR2 is YFSETQ. CDR3 size: 13 residues.

This clonotype came up many times. This chain connects TRBV15 to TRBJ2-3; the D gene is possibly TRBD1 (5 bases). The V end was cut by 1 base, the J end by 5 bases, with 10 bases between. In germline, CDR1 is LNHNV, CDR2 YYDKDF (reference sequence). The CDR3 has 14 amino acids. DNA for the CDR3: TGTGCCACCAGCAGAGTGGTAGGGGAAGATACGCAGTATTTT. It is translated as CATSRVVGEDTQYF. The entire variable domain, with the rest obtained from reference TRBV15 and TRBJ2-3, is as follows: DAMVIQNPRYQVTQFGKPVTLSCSQTLNHNVMYWYQQKSSQAPKLLFHYYDKDFNNEADTPDNFQSRRPNTSFCFLDIRSPGLGDTAMYLCATSRVVGEDTQYFGPGTRLTVL.

This clonotype showed up many times. The chain couples TRBV5-6 to TRBJ1-1, with 7 bases matching TRBD1. CDR3 length equals 13 residues. J was trimmed by 4 bases and V by 4 bases; bases with no gene match: 4. CDR1 is SGHDT, CDR2 YYEEEE, per germline. This CDR3 reads CASSPQGGTEAFF. In nucleotides, the CDR3 is TGTGCCAGCAGCCCGCAGGGGGGCACTGAAGCTTTCTTT.

This clonotype appeared many times. The chain employs TRBV27 and TRBJ2-1; 12 bases are shared with TRBD2. CDR3 length: 13 amino acids. J gave up 9 bases and V 8 bases, and 5 bases lay outside the gene matches. Looked up from germline, CDR1 is MNHEY and CDR2 is SMNVEV (reference sequence). The CDR3 bases are TGTGCCAGCGGACTAGCGGGATTGGGTGAGCAGTTCTTC. Its protein product is CASGLAGLGEQFF.

This clonotype was recorded many times. The V gene is TRBV20-1, the J gene TRBJ2-5; 8 nucleotides match TRBD1. The V gene end was trimmed by 2 bases and the J gene end by 7 bases; junction bases not matched to a gene: 3. The CDR3 spans 12 residues. CDR1 and CDR2 (germline): DFQATT, SNEGSKA (reference sequence). The CDR3: CSARQGAGTQYF. CDR3 coding DNA: TGCAGTGCTAGACAGGGGGCGGGGACCCAGTACTTC.